This paragraph covers one T cell receptor (beta chain) sequence. The antigen remains unidentified. Terminally differentiated effector memory CD45RA+ cells were left out of the naive CD8 fraction, which was CD45RO-negative and positively selected for CCR7. These data come from a study of shared clonotypes between healthy human individuals. Study-wide results and caveats: In general, naive subsets displayed greater estimated richness than memory subsets did. Compared with clonotypes that all four donors shared, non-shared clonotypes had lower generation probabilities.

Authors' methods: ImmunoSEQ supplied junction-only sequences lacking quality scores, so filtering was different. TCRdb's copy holds only in-frame clones and misses some; the assay was immunoSEQ multiplex PCR. V, J and clone size reflect that table, while D and trimming were determined from the DNA. The sample consists of under 1 million clones, just over 95% of them appearing once. J gave up 2 bases and V 3 bases, and 4 bases lay outside the gene matches. CDR3 size: 15 residues. In germline, CDR1 is MGHRA, CDR2 YSYEKL. Sequences were obtained from naive CD8+ T cells sorted from blood. The chain uses TRBV4-1 and TRBJ1-5, with 7 bases fitting TRBD1. The sequence was collected from a young man in good health. CDR3 bases: TGCGCCAGCAGCCACCATGACAGGGGCAATCAGCCCCAGCATTTT. Amino acids: CASSHHDRGNQPQHF.